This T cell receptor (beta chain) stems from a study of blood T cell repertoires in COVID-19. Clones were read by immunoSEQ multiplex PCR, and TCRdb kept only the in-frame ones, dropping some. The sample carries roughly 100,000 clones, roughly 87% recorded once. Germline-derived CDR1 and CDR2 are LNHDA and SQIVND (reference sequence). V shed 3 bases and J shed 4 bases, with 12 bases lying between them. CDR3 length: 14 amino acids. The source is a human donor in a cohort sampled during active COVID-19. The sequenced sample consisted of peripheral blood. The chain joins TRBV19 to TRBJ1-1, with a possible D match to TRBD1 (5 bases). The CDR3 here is CASSIMQGSTEAFF. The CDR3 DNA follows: TGTGCCAGTAGTATCATGCAGGGAAGCACTGAAGCTTTCTTT.